Detailed here is one T cell receptor beta chain. This entry belongs to a study of blood T cell repertoires in COVID-19. Study in general: The origin of the acute and convalescent COVID-19 samples was the United States, Italy and Spain. The cDNA or gDNA used as material had been derived from T cells, B-cell-depleted T cells, or PBMCs.

Original methodology: Reference gene primer amplification gave estimated nucleated cell counts. Using immunoSEQ multiplex PCR, the repertoire was profiled, and TCRdb retains in-frame clones only, with some absent. For V, J and clone size, that table is used; D and trimming come from the DNA. The sample holds about 92,000 clones, 70% to 90% seen once. The CDR3 spans 14 residues. V was cut by 0 bases and J by 2 bases, with 8 bases left in between. CDR1 is SGHVS and CDR2 is FQNEAQ in the germline V gene. The sequence derives from a human donor in a cohort sampled during active COVID-19. Source material: peripheral blood. This chain uses TRBV7-8 with TRBJ2-7; possible D gene TRBD2, 5 bases. CDR3: CASSLAGKAYEQYF. The CDR3 DNA reads TGTGCCAGCAGCTTAGCCGGGAAAGCCTACGAGCAGTACTTC.